Below are 27 T cell receptor beta chains sequenced from a single sample in a study of T cells in Graves' hyperthyroidism and ophthalmopathy. There were TCR beta CDR3 regions amplified from RNA transcripts. Carried out on the TCR CDR3, a first-round RT-PCR used the HTBI primer set. One entry per CDR3 protein results from TCRdb running MiXCR on the multiplex PCR reads. The data hold about 560,000 distinct CDR3 sequences, with 15% to 20% observed a single time. Sequencing input: blood. The source is a woman younger than 30 with Graves' hyperthyroidism.

The V and J genes are TRBV7-8 and TRBJ2-1; 11 bases match TRBD2. In germline, CDR1 is SGHVS, CDR2 FQNEAQ. V was clipped by 6 bases and J by 9 bases; unmatched bases: 10. This CDR3 is built from 15 residues. The CDR3 here is CASRRTSGLKSEQFF. The DNA of the CDR3 is TGTGCCAGCAGACGGACTAGCGGGTTAAAGAGTGAGCAGTTCTTC.

About this clonotype itself: A much larger clonotype is one base distant, so this may be a read error. This chain uses TRBV2 with TRBJ1-3, with D tentatively TRBD1 (5 bases). The CDR3 covers 15 residues. With 11 bases removed from V and 3 bases from J, the gap between germline ends came to 20 bases. Germline values: CDR1 SNHLY, CDR2 FYNNEI. CDR3 bases: TGTGCCGGCATCCTGGGGCAGGTCATTGGAAACACCATATATTTT. Its protein product is CAGILGQVIGNTIYF. The full variable domain, rest sourced from reference TRBV2 and TRBJ1-3, is EPEVTQTPSHQVTQMGQEVILRCVPISNHLYFYWYRQILGQKVEFLVSFYNNEISEKSEIFDDQFSVERPDGSNFTLKIRSTKLEDSAMYFCAGILGQVIGNTIYFGEGSWLTVV.

The V and J genes are TRBV12-3 or TRBV12-4 and TRBJ2-1, with D uncertain. V gave up 2 bases and J gave up 2 bases, with 7 bases separating them. CDR3 length: 14 residues. The CDR3 region is CASSLQITYNEQFF. The CDR3 bases are TGTGCCAGCAGTTTACAGATTACCTACAATGAGCAGTTCTTC.

This clonotype was recorded many times. CDR3 sequence reads: CASSLITGLGQAFF. CDR3 DNA sequence: TGTGCCAGCAGCTTAATCACAGGGTTGGGTCAAGCTTTCTTT. The genes are TRBV11-2 and TRBJ1-1; D perhaps matches TRBD1 (6 bases). V dropped 2 bases and J dropped 9 bases, with 16 bases sitting between them. CDR3 length: 14 amino acids. Germline V gene lookup returns CDR1 SGHAT and CDR2 FQNNGV.

This clonotype occurred many times. This sequence joins TRBV5-1 and TRBJ2-1; 10 bases agree with TRBD2. CDR3 size: 18 residues. Germline lookup yields CDR1 SGHRS and CDR2 YFSETQ. V trimming: 0 bases; J trimming: 6 bases; junction bases outside the gene matches: 12. This chain's CDR3 is CASSLVPTGSGRPNEQFF. CDR3 bases: TGCGCCAGCAGCTTGGTCCCTACGGGTAGCGGGAGGCCCAATGAGCAGTTCTTC. Combining the CDR3 with reference TRBV5-1 and TRBJ2-1 gives the whole variable domain KAGVTQTPRYLIKTRGQQVTLSCSPISGHRSVSWYQQTPGQGLQFLFEYFSETQRNKGNFPGRFSGRQFSNSRSEMNVSTLELGDSALYLCASSLVPTGSGRPNEQFFGPGTRLTVL.

This clonotype turned up a few times. The CDR3: CSVEGVVAYNEQFF. The CDR3 DNA reads as TGCAGCGTTGAAGGGGTGGTTGCCTACAATGAGCAGTTCTTC. V gene TRBV29-1 combines with J gene TRBJ2-1; D not resolved. This CDR3 has 14 amino acids. Germline V lookup: CDR1 SQVTM, CDR2 ANQGSEA. V lost 1 base and J lost 2, with 9 bases in between.

This clonotype has at least ten counts. J is TRBJ2-1 and V is TRBV5-1, with 7 bases fitting TRBD2. The CDR3 is made up of 14 amino acids. Germline assignment: CDR1 SGHRS and CDR2 YFSETQ. The ends lost 4 bases at V and 8 bases at J; junction bases unmatched: 9. The CDR3 DNA follows: TGCGCCAGCAGCCCCGCGCGGGAGTGGGATGAGCAGTTCTTC. Its translation: CASSPAREWDEQFF.

This clonotype showed up many times. The CDR3 here is CASSPTSGGAGELFF. Here the CDR3 DNA reads TGTGCCAGCAGTCCCACTAGCGGGGGCGCCGGGGAGCTGTTTTTT. The rearrangement uses TRBV2 and TRBJ2-2; TRBD2 matches 11 bases. This CDR3 spans 15 amino acids. Germline V gives CDR1 SNHLY, CDR2 FYNNEI. The ends lost 5 bases at V and 6 bases at J; junction bases unmatched: 5.

This clonotype was recorded many times. The chain links TRBV2 to TRBJ2-3, with TRBD2 matching over 14 bases. The CDR3 has 16 amino acids. From germline, CDR1 is SNHLY and CDR2 FYNNEI. The V and J ends lost 6 bases and 1 base, in that order; junction bases with no gene match: 3. The CDR3 nucleotides read TGTGCCAGCAGGGGACTAGCGGGAGTCGGCACAGATACGCAGTATTTT. This sequence encodes CASRGLAGVGTDTQYF.

There are many counts of this clonotype. The CDR3 DNA follows: TGTGCCAGCAGCCCCAGGGGGCGGACTGAAGCTTTCTTT. Translated, it gives CASSPRGRTEAFF. The V call is TRBV9, the J call TRBJ1-1; 8 bases are a match to TRBD1. The CDR3 runs to 13 residues. Unmatched junction bases numbered 4, after V lost 4 bases and J lost 5 bases. Germline lookup yields CDR1 SGDLS and CDR2 YYNGEE.

This clonotype was counted at least ten times. The chain couples TRBV12-3 or TRBV12-4 to TRBJ1-2, with a weak D call TRBD1 (6 bases). V shed 5 bases and J shed 8 bases, with 15 bases lying between them. The CDR3 length is 13 residues. CDR3 DNA: TGTGCCAGCAGTATTAACAGGGTTTGGGGCTACACCTTC. It yields the protein CASSINRVWGYTF.

The table lists this clonotype with many counts. The V call is TRBV7-2, the J call TRBJ2-1; 7 bases agree with TRBD1. The J segment lost 7 bases and the V segment lost 1 base, leaving 7 bases of the junction unmatched. CDR1 SGHTA and CDR2 FQGNSA come from the germline V gene. The CDR3 spans 15 residues. CDR3 in amino acids: CASSLEPGGMNEQFF. DNA of the CDR3: TGTGCCAGCAGCTTAGAACCAGGGGGAATGAATGAGCAGTTCTTC.

This clonotype was observed at least ten times. This chain links TRBV5-1 with TRBJ2-7, with 8 positions matching TRBD2. Germline CDR1 reads SGHRS; CDR2 reads YFSETQ. Unmatched junction bases numbered 5, after V lost 0 bases and J lost 3 bases. The CDR3 length is 15 residues. CDR3 nucleotide sequence: TGCGCCAGCAGCTTGGGGGGTAGCGGGGACTACGAGCAGTACTTC. It codes for CASSLGGSGDYEQYF.

This clonotype was seen repeatedly, ten times or more. V is TRBV2 and J is TRBJ2-7; D remains ambiguous. The CDR3 has 13 amino acids. V lost 0 bases, J lost 5 bases, and 8 bases lay in between. Germline V gives CDR1 SNHLY, CDR2 FYNNEI. CDR3 nucleotides: TGTGCCAGCAGTGAAGCAGTTGGCGACGAGCAGTACTTC. Its translation is CASSEAVGDEQYF.

This clonotype was seen more than once but under ten times. The chain combines TRBV7-2 with TRBJ2-3; possibly TRBD2 for D (5 bases). Germline values: CDR1 SGHTA, CDR2 FQGNSA. The CDR3 spans 16 residues. Trimming shortened V by 5 bases and J by 7 bases, and 22 bases separated the two germline ends. The CDR3 protein is CASSPGPTGGGNTQYF. The CDR3 DNA sequence: TGTGCCAGCAGCCCGGGCCCCACCGGAGGAGGAAATACGCAGTATTTT.

This clonotype was picked up many times. The chain carries TRBV7-9 and TRBJ1-1; D unclear. Germline CDR1 reads SEHNR; CDR2 reads FQNEAQ (reference sequence). The CDR3 covers 13 residues. V was pared by 1 base and J by 6 bases, with 9 bases between. The CDR3 nucleotides read TGTGCCAGCAGCTTAGACCCTTACCCTGAAGCTTTCTTT. As protein: CASSLDPYPEAFF.

The chain combines TRBV7-6 with TRBJ2-1, with 15 bases aligning to TRBD2. The CDR3 has 17 amino acids. Trimming cost V 5 bases and J 6 bases; bases outside gene matches: 8. The germline V gene encodes CDR1 SGHVS and CDR2 FNYEAQ. Here the CDR3 DNA reads TGTGCCAGCAGCCCGGGACTAGCGGGGGGAAGGGGCAATGAGCAGTTCTTC. This translates into CASSPGLAGGRGNEQFF.

The chain recombines TRBV6-2 or TRBV6-3 with TRBJ1-4; 7 bases map to TRBD1. The CDR3 runs to 17 residues. J was trimmed by 1 base and V by 5 bases; bases with no gene match: 10. Germline V gives CDR1 MNHEY, CDR2 SVGEGT. This CDR3 reads CASSDPDQGETNEKLFF. CDR3 sequence (DNA): TGTGCCAGCAGTGACCCAGACCAGGGGGAAACTAATGAAAAACTGTTTTTT.

This clonotype was seen more than once but under ten times. This chain connects TRBV27 to TRBJ2-1, with TRBD2 as a possible D gene (6 bases). Between the trimmed V and J ends, which lost 4 bases and 0 bases, there was a span of 10 bases. CDR3 length: 15 residues. Germline values: CDR1 MNHEY, CDR2 SMNVEV (reference sequence). The CDR3, as DNA: TGTGCCAGCAGTTCACGGGGGAACTCCTACAATGAGCAGTTCTTC. It encodes CASSSRGNSYNEQFF.

This clonotype was counted ten times or more. This chain links TRBV7-2 with TRBJ2-1; no firm D call. V dropped 3 bases and J dropped 8 bases, with 5 bases sitting between them. The CDR3 is 11 residues long. Germline V gene data show CDR1 as SGHTA and CDR2 as FQGNSA. This CDR3 reads CASSFLDEQFF. The CDR3 DNA is TGTGCCAGCAGCTTCTTGGATGAGCAGTTCTTC.

This chain's CDR3 is CAISGTEGQPQHF. DNA of the CDR3: TGTGCCATCAGTGGGACAGAAGGTCAGCCCCAGCATTTT. V is TRBV10-3 and J is TRBJ1-5; D may be TRBD1 (6 bases). The CDR3 consists of 13 residues. The V end was cut by 4 bases, the J end by 6 bases, with 10 bases between. Germline values: CDR1 ENHRY, CDR2 SYGVKD.

This clonotype appeared many times. This chain connects TRBV11-2 to TRBJ2-1; D is possibly TRBD1 or TRBD2 (5 bases each). V was clipped by 5 bases and J by 0 bases, with 8 bases between them. Germline CDR1 reads SGHAT; CDR2 reads FQNNGV. This CDR3 comprises 14 residues. CDR3 residues: CASSQGPSYNEQFF. Here the CDR3 DNA reads TGTGCCAGCAGCCAGGGACCCTCCTACAATGAGCAGTTCTTC.

Regarding this clonotype: This may stem from a read error, because a much larger clone lies one nucleotide away. The gene calls are TRBV2 and TRBJ1-3; possible D gene TRBD1, 5 bases. Germline V gives CDR1 SNHLY, CDR2 FYNNEI. This CDR3 contains 16 residues. Trimming took off 5 bases at V and 6 bases at J, with 20 bases between the two ends. This CDR3 reads CASSKRAGRDVNTIYF. Here the CDR3 DNA reads TGTGCCAGCAGTAAACGGGCCGGCAGGGATGTAAACACCATATATTTT.

This clonotype was counted at least ten times. The chain joins TRBV20-1 to TRBJ2-1; 9 bases map to TRBD1. The V gene end was trimmed by 6 bases and the J gene end by 4 bases; junction bases not matched to a gene: 10. The CDR3 is made up of 15 amino acids. Germline assignment: CDR1 DFQATT and CDR2 SNEGSKA (reference sequence). CDR3 amino acids: CSARHPGQGYNEQFF. The CDR3 DNA sequence: TGCAGTGCCCGACATCCGGGACAGGGATACAATGAGCAGTTCTTC.

The chain employs TRBV5-8 and TRBJ1-2; 7 bases map to TRBD1. This CDR3 is 14 amino acids long. The germline V gene has CDR1 SGHTS and CDR2 YDEGEE. V was clipped by 1 base and J by 8 bases; unmatched bases: 8. CDR3 sequence (DNA): TGTGCCAGCAGCTTGTTACAGGGGAGAGGGGGCTACACCTTC. Residues: CASSLLQGRGGYTF.

The chain combines TRBV20-1 with TRBJ2-1; 11 nucleotides line up with TRBD2. The trim removed 5 bases at V and 8 bases at J, leaving 8 bases unmatched. This CDR3 is built from 14 residues. From germline, CDR1 is DFQATT and CDR2 SNEGSKA (reference sequence). CDR3 coding DNA: TGCAGTGCTTCCTTAGCGGGAGGGCGGCATGAGCAGTTCTTC. Translating gives CSASLAGGRHEQFF.

For the CDR3, the DNA is TGTGCCAGCAGTCGCGGACTAGCGGGGGGTATAAGCACAGATACGCAGTATTTT. It is translated as CASSRGLAGGISTDTQYF. This sequence joins TRBV3-1 and TRBJ2-3; 14 nucleotides align to TRBD2. The CDR3 covers 18 residues. With V trimmed by 6 bases and J by 0 bases, 8 bases remained unmatched. Germline values: CDR1 LGHDT, CDR2 YNNKEL (reference sequence).